Following are 25 T cell receptor beta chains from one sample sequenced in a study of cytomegalovirus exposure and HLA in healthy donors. Data came from immunoSEQ multiplex PCR; TCRdb stores just in-frame clones and leaves some out. The sample lists 220,000 or so clones, around 87% occurring once. The material sequenced was PBMCs. These receptors were obtained from a woman between 18 and 29 years old in good health and CMV-seropositive.

This clone was seen a handful of times. The V and J genes are TRBV4-2 and TRBJ2-2, with D maybe TRBD2 (6 bases). The V and J ends lost 0 bases and 6 bases respectively, with 11 bases between them. This CDR3 has 15 amino acids. Looked up from germline, CDR1 is LGHNA and CDR2 is YNFKEQ. This CDR3 is CASSQESTGAGELFF. Here the CDR3 DNA reads TGTGCCAGCAGCCAAGAATCCACGGGGGCCGGGGAGCTGTTTTTT.

The J gene is TRBJ2-1, the V gene TRBV9; D perhaps matches TRBD2 (6 bases). The CDR3 runs 17 residues. CDR1 is SGDLS, CDR2 YYNGEE, per germline. V was cut by 3 bases and J by 0 bases, with 16 bases left in between. The CDR3 sequence is CASSADERRGSYNEQFF. CDR3 coding DNA: TGTGCCAGCAGCGCAGACGAGCGGCGGGGCTCCTACAATGAGCAGTTCTTC.

V gene TRBV5-1 combines with J gene TRBJ2-1; D is possibly TRBD1 (5 bases). Between the trimmed V and J ends, which lost 4 bases and 2 bases, there was a span of 19 bases. Germline CDR1 SGHRS, CDR2 YFSETQ. The CDR3 totals 17 residues. The CDR3 loop is CASSPRLGVETYNEQFF. CDR3 in DNA: TGCGCCAGCAGCCCTCGATTAGGGGTTGAAACCTACAATGAGCAGTTCTTC.

The chain combines TRBV9 with TRBJ2-1; 9 nucleotides line up with TRBD2. Germline assignment: CDR1 SGDLS and CDR2 YYNGEE. Unmatched junction bases numbered 12, after V lost 4 bases and J lost 1 base. CDR3 length: 18 residues. CDR3 DNA sequence: TGTGCCAGCAGCCCTAGGGGGGCGGGAGGGCGGTCCTACAATGAGCAGTTCTTC. Protein sequence: CASSPRGAGGRSYNEQFF.

The J gene is TRBJ1-2, the V gene TRBV2; 7 bases are shared with TRBD1. CDR3 length equals 15 residues. CDR1 is SNHLY and CDR2 is FYNNEI in the germline V gene. Trimming at V came to 6 bases and at J to 2 bases, leaving 9 bases not matched to a gene. The CDR3 nucleotides are TGTGCCAGCAGGGACAGGAGAAGCGCAAACTATGGCTACACCTTC. Its translation is CASRDRRSANYGYTF.

The CDR3 here is CASSLEVQAAGGMNIQYF. The CDR3 region has the DNA TGTGCCAGCAGCTTAGAGGTGCAGGCCGCGGGAGGGATGAACATTCAGTACTTC. The chain combines TRBV11-2 with TRBJ2-4; TRBD2 agrees at 9 bases. Germline V gene lookup returns CDR1 SGHAT and CDR2 FQNNGV. The CDR3 sequence is 18 residues long. Trimming cost V 0 bases and J 7 bases; bases outside gene matches: 13.

V usage is TRBV7-3 and J usage is TRBJ2-7; weak D call: TRBD1 (5 bases). CDR3 size: 14 residues. CDR1 and CDR2 from the germline V gene are SGHTA and FQGTGA. The V and J ends lost 3 bases and 0 bases respectively, with 9 bases between them. The CDR3 sequence: CASSFQGFSYEQYF. The CDR3 nucleotides are TGTGCCAGCAGCTTTCAGGGATTCTCCTACGAGCAGTACTTC.

The chain has TRBV20-1 and TRBJ2-1; D call uncertain. The ends were cut back, 6 bases at V and 5 bases at J, with 8 bases in the middle. Germline V gene lookup returns CDR1 DFQATT and CDR2 SNEGSKA (reference sequence). The CDR3 spans 11 residues. CDR3 DNA: TGCAGTGCATTACGGGACAATGAGCAGTTCTTC. It translates to CSALRDNEQFF.

The chain combines TRBV14 with TRBJ2-7; D gene ambiguous. CDR3 size: 13 residues. Germline lookup yields CDR1 SGHDN and CDR2 FVKESK. V was pared by 5 bases and J by 3 bases, with 11 bases between. CDR3 region: CASSGRDYYEQYF. The DNA for the CDR3 is TGTGCCAGCAGCGGTCGAGATTACTACGAGCAGTACTTC.

The V and J genes are TRBV27 and TRBJ2-7, with 7 nucleotides matching TRBD1. Trimming removed 5 bases from V and 0 bases from J; junction bases left unmatched: 10. Germline loops: CDR1 MNHEY, CDR2 SMNVEV (reference sequence). The CDR3 runs to 16 residues. This chain's CDR3 is CASSPPTGLISYEQYF. CDR3 sequence (DNA): TGTGCCAGCAGTCCCCCGACAGGGCTAATCTCCTACGAGCAGTACTTC.

This clone is deemed medium-sized. This chain links TRBV10-3 with TRBJ1-4; no firm D call. Germline CDR1 ENHRY, CDR2 SYGVKD. Trimming removed 2 bases from V and 8 bases from J, with 12 bases in between. The CDR3 has 14 residues. The CDR3 loop is CAISEKEGGEKLFF. The CDR3 DNA sequence: TGTGCCATCAGTGAGAAGGAGGGAGGGGAAAAACTGTTTTTT.

The J gene is TRBJ2-3, the V gene TRBV2; 8 bases match TRBD2. Looked up from germline, CDR1 is SNHLY and CDR2 is FYNNEI. The CDR3 is 15 residues long. The ends lost 6 bases at V and 3 bases at J; junction bases unmatched: 8. For the CDR3, the DNA is TGTGCCAGCAGGGGGGGGACGGGAGGGACAGATACGCAGTATTTT. This encodes CASRGGTGGTDTQYF.

This chain uses TRBV5-6 with TRBJ2-5; tentative D call: TRBD1 (6 bases). CDR1 and CDR2 (germline): SGHDT, YYEEEE. CDR3 size: 14 residues. V was shortened by 0 bases and J by 2 bases, with 8 bases between the two germline ends. The CDR3 here is CASSLVQGQETQYF. CDR3 DNA sequence: TGTGCCAGCAGCTTGGTACAGGGTCAAGAGACCCAGTACTTC. Full variable domain (rest looked up from reference TRBV5-6 and TRBJ2-5): DAGVTQSPTHLIKTRGQQVTLRCSPKSGHDTVSWYQQALGQGPQFIFQYYEEEERQRGNFPDRFSGHQFPNYSSELNVNALLLGDSALYLCASSLVQGQETQYFGPGTRLLVL.

The V call is TRBV6-5, the J call TRBJ1-1; 7 bases are a match to TRBD1. The CDR3 is 13 residues long. The V segment lost 0 bases and the J segment 7 bases; nucleotides outside the gene matches: 2. Germline CDR1 MNHEY, CDR2 SVGAGI. The CDR3 here is CASSYSTGVEAFF. The CDR3 DNA reads TGTGCCAGCAGTTACTCAACAGGGGTTGAAGCTTTCTTT.

The gene calls are TRBV6-5 and TRBJ1-2, with 7 bases fitting TRBD1. The CDR3 runs to 15 residues. The ends lost 8 bases at V and 3 bases at J; junction bases unmatched: 12. In germline, CDR1 is MNHEY, CDR2 SVGAGI. The CDR3 region is CASSSDRKEHYGYTF. The CDR3 region has the DNA TGTGCCAGCTCATCGGACAGGAAAGAACACTATGGCTACACCTTC.

The rearrangement joins TRBV5-1 to TRBJ1-1; 9 positions match TRBD1. CDR3 length equals 15 residues. The V gene's germline CDR1 is SGHRS and CDR2 YFSETQ. After removal of 4 bases from V and 4 bases from J, the junction contained 8 bases not matched to a gene. The CDR3 region is CASSPRTGVSTEAFF. CDR3 bases: TGCGCCAGCAGCCCCCGGACAGGGGTAAGCACTGAAGCTTTCTTT. Complete variable domain (other parts from reference TRBV5-1 and TRBJ1-1): KAGVTQTPRYLIKTRGQQVTLSCSPISGHRSVSWYQQTPGQGLQFLFEYFSETQRNKGNFPGRFSGRQFSNSRSEMNVSTLELGDSALYLCASSPRTGVSTEAFFGQGTRLTVV.

This chain connects TRBV14 to TRBJ2-4, with TRBD2 matching over 8 bases. This CDR3 comprises 15 residues. V lost 2 bases to trimming and J lost 8 bases; unmatched junction nucleotides: 8. The germline V gene has CDR1 SGHDN and CDR2 FVKESK. The CDR3 sequence: CASSQLSGGQHIQYF. CDR3 sequence (DNA): TGTGCCAGCAGCCAACTCTCGGGAGGGCAACACATTCAGTACTTC. The complete variable domain, with remaining parts taken from reference TRBV14 and TRBJ2-4, reads EAGVTQFPSHSVIEKGQTVTLRCDPISGHDNLYWYRRVMGKEIKFLLHFVKESKQDESGMPNNRFLAERTGGTYSTLKVQPAELEDSGVYFCASSQLSGGQHIQYFGAGTRLSVL.

The rearrangement joins TRBV5-1 to TRBJ2-7, with D perhaps TRBD1 (6 bases). The CDR3 covers 13 residues. The germline V gene has CDR1 SGHRS and CDR2 YFSETQ. V lost 4 bases and J lost 4, with 12 bases in between. CDR3 coding DNA: TGCGCCAGCAGCCCCGACAGGCCATACGAGCAGTACTTC. The encoded protein is CASSPDRPYEQYF.

The CDR3 DNA reads as TGTGCCACCAGCAGGACTCTCCCGGGACAGGGGGCGGATAGCAATCAGCCCCAGCATTTT. It yields the protein CATSRTLPGQGADSNQPQHF. V and J are TRBV15 and TRBJ1-5; the match to TRBD1 covers 12 bases. The CDR3 covers 20 residues. The V gene end was trimmed by 3 bases and the J gene end by 0 bases; junction bases not matched to a gene: 12. Per the germline V gene, CDR1 is LNHNV and CDR2 is YYDKDF (reference sequence).

The CDR3 protein is CASSFPSLTNYGYTF. The CDR3 DNA reads TGTGCCAGCAGTTTCCCCTCACTTACTAACTATGGCTACACCTTC. The chain links TRBV28 to TRBJ1-2, with no clear D. This CDR3 spans 15 amino acids. V lost 3 bases and J 0 bases, leaving 11 bases between the germline ends. Germline values: CDR1 MDHEN, CDR2 SYDVKM.

This clone was observed a single time. The rearrangement uses TRBV18 and TRBJ1-1; possibly TRBD1 for D (5 bases). Trimming shortened V by 5 bases and J by 3 bases, and 10 bases separated the two germline ends. The germline CDR1 and CDR2 sequences are KGHSH and LQKENI. CDR3 length: 13 residues. DNA of the CDR3: TGTGCCAGCTCAAACCAGGGCCACACTGAAGCTTTCTTT. Protein product: CASSNQGHTEAFF. Together with reference TRBV18 and TRBJ1-1, the CDR3 gives the full variable domain: NAGVMQNPRHLVRRRGQEARLRCSPMKGHSHVYWYRQLPEEGLKFMVYLQKENIIDESGMPKERFSAEFPKEGPSILRIQQVVRGDSAAYFCASSNQGHTEAFFGQGTRLTVV.

The sample holds many counts of this clone. The DNA for the CDR3 is TGTGCCAGCAGCGGGGCAGGGGATACCTACGAGCAGTACTTC. Translated, it gives CASSGAGDTYEQYF. The rearrangement uses TRBV7-9 and TRBJ2-7, with a weak D call TRBD1 (6 bases). Trimming stripped 5 bases from V and 2 bases from J, with 13 bases between. This CDR3 comprises 14 residues. Per the germline V gene, CDR1 is SEHNR and CDR2 is FQNEAQ (reference sequence).

The chain is built from TRBV5-6 and TRBJ1-1, with TRBD1 matching over 7 bases. The CDR3 sequence is 14 residues long. Unmatched junction bases numbered 8, after V lost 3 bases and J lost 6 bases. The germline CDR1 and CDR2 sequences are SGHDT and YYEEEE. For the CDR3, the DNA is TGTGCCAGCAGCTCGCCGAGACAGGGTGCTGAAGCTTTCTTT. Its protein is CASSSPRQGAEAFF.

The genes are TRBV29-1 and TRBJ2-3; tentatively, D is TRBD1 (5 bases). The CDR3 sequence is 11 residues long. Trimming removed 6 bases from V and 9 bases from J, with 13 bases in between. In germline, CDR1 is SQVTM, CDR2 ANQGSEA. The CDR3: CSVPRVSTQYF. CDR3 DNA sequence: TGCAGCGTCCCCAGGGTGTCGACGCAGTATTTT.

In DNA form, the CDR3 reads TGTGCCAGCAGCGGGGGGACAGGAATAAATGAAAAACTGTTTTTT. Amino acid sequence: CASSGGTGINEKLFF. The rearrangement links TRBV6-1 to TRBJ1-4; TRBD1 matches at 8 bases. The CDR3 runs 15 residues. V lost 6 bases, J lost 5 bases, and 8 bases stayed unmatched. CDR1 and CDR2 from the germline V gene are MNHNS and SASEGT.